Presented here are 23 T cell receptor beta chains from one specimen sequenced in a study of low-dose radiotherapy and immunotherapy resistance in tumors (dated by TCRdb to between 2020 and 2023). Instrument used: Illumina HiSeq 2500. Superscript III and a set of TRAV- and TRBV-specific primers were used to synthesize first-strand cDNA, so that both TCRalpha and TCRbeta chains were covered. TCRs were amplified with Phusion for around 20 PCR cycles, with a constant-region primer paired with the adapter attached to the V primers. TCRdb applied fastp at Q25 and MiXCR to the public reads, then kept only in-frame beta chains. Merged by CDR3 protein, the rows form single entries marked with the most common genes and DNA. The sample includes 35,000 to 50,000 distinct CDR3 sequences, with roughly 30% observed a single time. The ten largest clones represent around 3.9% of the sample. This sample's time point label indicates: before trial treatment.

Source: PBMCs, taken before treatment. Receptor source: a male donor with gallbladder cancer.

This clonotype appeared many times. The chain recombines TRBV7-9 with TRBJ2-5; D is unclear. The V and J ends lost 5 bases and 5 bases respectively, with 12 bases between them. The germline CDR1 and CDR2 sequences are SEHNR and FQNEAQ (reference sequence). The CDR3 has 13 amino acids. The CDR3 nucleotides are TGTGCCAGCAGCCTTACCCCCGCGGAGACCCAGTACTTC. It codes for CASSLTPAETQYF.

Regarding this clonotype: Since a far larger clone is one base different, this is likely a read error. The chain uses TRBV5-5 and TRBJ2-1; D unclear. CDR1 is SGHKS and CDR2 is YYEKEE in the germline V gene (reference sequence). The germline V and J ends were trimmed by 0 bases and 7 bases, with 5 bases remaining between them. The CDR3 sequence is 12 residues long. The CDR3, as DNA: TGTGCCAGCAGCTTGGTCGCAAATGAGCAGTTCTTC. Amino acid sequence: CASSLVANEQFF.

In nucleotides, the CDR3 is TGTGCCAGCAGCTGGACTAGCGGGAGTCCCAATGAGCAGTTCTTC. It translates to CASSWTSGSPNEQFF. The J gene is TRBJ2-1, the V gene TRBV6-2 or TRBV6-3; TRBD2 agrees at 13 bases. Per the germline V gene, CDR1 is MNHEY and CDR2 is SVGEGT. The CDR3 is 15 residues long. Losses at the gene ends were 6 bases for V and 6 bases for J; bases not matched to a gene: 5.

Points on this clonotype: With only one base between it and a far larger clone, this is likely a read error. The V call is TRBV24-1, the J call TRBJ2-2; tentatively, D is TRBD1 (5 bases). The V end lost 11 bases, the J end lost 7 bases, and 25 bases lay between the germline ends. This CDR3 has 16 residues. Germline loops: CDR1 KGHDR, CDR2 SFDVKD. CDR3 nucleotides: TGTGCCAGCATCGATGCAGGGAAGAGGTCGGTCGGGGAGCTGTTTTTT. It translates to CASIDAGKRSVGELFF.

This clonotype occurred many times. This chain joins TRBV28 and TRBJ1-2, with D unclear. This CDR3 region has 13 residues. Looked up from germline, CDR1 is MDHEN and CDR2 is SYDVKM. Trimming left V 6 bases short and J 0 bases short, with 8 bases between. The CDR3 DNA follows: TGTGCCAGCAGGCGGCAGCCTAACTATGGCTACACCTTC. Translation gives CASRRQPNYGYTF.

V is TRBV3-1 and J is TRBJ2-6; no definite D call. CDR1 and CDR2 from the germline V gene are LGHDT and YNNKEL (reference sequence). The V gene lost 8 bases and the J gene lost 2 bases, with 4 bases spanning the gap. The CDR3 is made up of 12 amino acids. CDR3 residues: CASEAGANVLTF. The CDR3 DNA sequence: TGTGCCAGCGAGGCTGGGGCCAACGTCCTGACTTTC.

This clonotype showed up many times. The rearrangement links TRBV2 to TRBJ1-5; D may be TRBD1 (5 bases). Germline CDR1 is SNHLY and CDR2 is FYNNEI. This CDR3 has 13 residues. V lost 7 bases and J 0 bases, leaving 7 bases between the germline ends. The CDR3 here is CASTTDSNQPQHF. The CDR3, as DNA: TGTGCCAGCACGACAGATAGCAATCAGCCCCAGCATTTT. Full variable domain (remainder filled in from reference TRBV2 and TRBJ1-5): EPEVTQTPSHQVTQMGQEVILRCVPISNHLYFYWYRQILGQKVEFLVSFYNNEISEKSEIFDDQFSVERPDGSNFTLKIRSTKLEDSAMYFCASTTDSNQPQHFGDGTRLSIL.

This clonotype was counted ten times or more. This chain connects TRBV5-1 to TRBJ2-7; the D gene is possibly TRBD1 (5 bases). V shed 3 bases and J shed 3 bases, with 10 bases lying between them. Germline V gene sequence: CDR1 SGHRS, CDR2 YFSETQ. This CDR3 region has 13 residues. In nucleotides, the CDR3 is TGCGCCAGCAGCTGGTTCCAGGGCTACGAGCAGTACTTC. Amino acid sequence: CASSWFQGYEQYF.

This clonotype was picked up many times. The J gene is TRBJ1-1, the V gene TRBV7-9, with TRBD1 as a possible D gene (5 bases). CDR1 SEHNR and CDR2 FQNEAQ come from the germline V gene (reference sequence). This CDR3 is built from 15 residues. With 3 bases removed from V and 5 bases from J, the gap between germline ends came to 16 bases. The CDR3 spells CASSLVRGSGTEAFF. The CDR3 region has the DNA TGTGCCAGCAGCTTGGTACGGGGCTCGGGAACTGAAGCTTTCTTT. Using reference TRBV7-9 and TRBJ1-1 for the parts outside the CDR3, the full variable domain is DTGVSQNPRHKITKRGQNVTFRCDPISEHNRLYWYRQTLGQGPEFLTYFQNEAQLEKSRLLSDRFSAERPKGSFSTLEIQRTEQGDSAMYLCASSLVRGSGTEAFFGQGTRLTVV.

As for this clonotype: A much bigger clone sits one base away, suggesting this may be a read error. The chain is built from TRBV27 and TRBJ1-1, with TRBD1 matching 10 bases. The CDR3 loop spans 16 amino acids. V was pared by 5 bases and J by 4 bases, with 10 bases of the junction left unmatched. Germline lookup yields CDR1 MNHEY and CDR2 SMNVEV (reference sequence). The chain's CDR3 is CASSRDRGPMSTEAFF. CDR3 bases: TGTGCCAGCAGTCGGGACAGGGGACCGATGAGCACTGAAGCTTTCTTT.

This clonotype was observed at least ten times. This chain uses TRBV3-1 with TRBJ2-7; D remains unclear. There are 13 residues in the CDR3. The germline V gene has CDR1 LGHDT and CDR2 YNNKEL (reference sequence). V was trimmed by 1 base and J by 4 bases, leaving 8 bases between them. CDR3 loop: CASSQGNVYEQYF. CDR3 bases: TGTGCCAGCAGCCAAGGGAACGTATACGAGCAGTACTTC.

This clonotype was counted many times. The V and J genes are TRBV28 and TRBJ2-5, with a possible D match to TRBD1 (5 bases). Trimming left V 2 bases short and J 3 bases short, with 7 bases between. The CDR3 sequence is 13 residues long. CDR1 MDHEN and CDR2 SYDVKM come from the germline V gene. The CDR3 here is CASSLGAKETQYF. The CDR3 coding sequence is TGTGCCAGCAGTTTAGGGGCAAAAGAGACCCAGTACTTC.

V usage is TRBV19 and J usage is TRBJ2-7, with 9 bases fitting TRBD1. CDR1 and CDR2 from the germline V gene are LNHDA and SQIVND (reference sequence). Germline trimming cut 7 bases from V and 4 bases from J; bases unmatched to any gene: 8. This CDR3 has 14 amino acids. The CDR3 nucleotides read TGTGCCAGTAACCAAGGGACAGGGCCATACGAGCAGTACTTC. Its protein product is CASNQGTGPYEQYF.

Comments on this clonotype: A far larger clone is one nucleotide away, so this likely arose from a read error. The J gene is TRBJ1-5, the V gene TRBV13; D uncertain. Germline V gene data show CDR1 as PRHDT and CDR2 as FYEKMQ (reference sequence). Trimming left V 6 bases short and J 5 bases short, with 17 bases between. CDR3 size: 15 residues. DNA of the CDR3: TGTGCCAGCAGTCGGGGATTGGTGGAAGATCAGCCCCAGCATTTT. Protein: CASSRGLVEDQPQHF.

This clonotype was recorded at least ten times. The J gene is TRBJ2-3, the V gene TRBV7-2; 7 nucleotides match TRBD2. Per the germline V gene, CDR1 is SGHTA and CDR2 is FQGNSA. The CDR3 has 17 residues. J lost 0 bases, V lost 1 base, and 7 bases had no gene match. CDR3 bases: TGTGCCAGCAGCTTAGTTTCTAGCGGTGAGAGCACAGATACGCAGTATTTT. Its protein is CASSLVSSGESTDTQYF.

This sequence joins TRBV5-6 and TRBJ1-2, with unresolved D. This CDR3 contains 12 residues. V was cut by 4 bases and J by 2 bases, with 6 bases left in between. The germline V gene has CDR1 SGHDT and CDR2 YYEEEE. The CDR3 region has the DNA TGTGCCAGCAGCGACTGGAACTATGGCTACACCTTC. Encoded protein: CASSDWNYGYTF. The variable domain in full, completed from reference TRBV5-6 and TRBJ1-2, reads DAGVTQSPTHLIKTRGQQVTLRCSPKSGHDTVSWYQQALGQGPQFIFQYYEEEERQRGNFPDRFSGHQFPNYSSELNVNALLLGDSALYLCASSDWNYGYTFGSGTRLTVV.

This clonotype was observed many times. The chain has TRBV2 and TRBJ2-3; D gene unclear. Germline V gives CDR1 SNHLY, CDR2 FYNNEI. The CDR3 is 12 residues long. Trimming pared 2 bases from V and 3 bases from J, leaving 3 bases between. CDR3 region: CASSELTDTQYF. CDR3 bases: TGTGCCAGCAGTGAACTAACAGATACGCAGTATTTT. Full variable domain (missing parts from reference TRBV2 and TRBJ2-3): EPEVTQTPSHQVTQMGQEVILRCVPISNHLYFYWYRQILGQKVEFLVSFYNNEISEKSEIFDDQFSVERPDGSNFTLKIRSTKLEDSAMYFCASSELTDTQYFGPGTRLTVL.

This clonotype was observed many times. The chain uses TRBV6-2 or TRBV6-3 and TRBJ1-5; 8 bases map to TRBD1. V lost 6 bases, J lost 0 bases, and 4 bases stayed unmatched. This CDR3 is built from 15 residues. Germline V CDR1 and CDR2: MNHEY, SVGEGT. The CDR3 spells CASSAGQGSNQPQHF. In DNA, the CDR3 is TGTGCCAGCAGCGCTGGACAGGGTAGCAATCAGCCCCAGCATTTT.

This clonotype was observed many times. The chain couples TRBV12-3 or TRBV12-4 to TRBJ1-5; D is undetermined. The CDR3 extends over 14 amino acids. V lost 2 bases to trimming and J lost 9 bases, with 14 bases between them. CDR3 in amino acids: CASSLRSLARPQHF. The DNA of the CDR3 is TGTGCCAGCAGTTTACGGTCGCTGGCGCGGCCCCAGCATTTT.

Concerning this clonotype itself: This likely reflects a read error, since a far larger clone is one base away. The gene calls are TRBV2 and TRBJ2-1; D could derive from TRBD1 or TRBD2 (5 bases each). There are 14 residues in the CDR3. Germline CDR1 and CDR2: SNHLY and FYNNEI. In DNA, the CDR3 is TGTGCCAGCAGCTGGGGGAGCGTCTACAATCAGCAGTTCTTC. As protein: CASSWGSVYNQQFF.

By its share, this clonotype is medium-sized (0.01 to 0.1%). This chain's CDR3 is CASSWGQLYQETQYF. For the CDR3, the DNA is TGTGCCAGCAGTTGGGGACAGTTGTACCAAGAGACCCAGTACTTC. V and J are TRBV6-6 and TRBJ2-5; 7 positions match TRBD1. Germline assignment: CDR1 MNHNY and CDR2 SVGAGI (reference sequence). This CDR3 contains 15 residues. V lost 4 bases, J lost 0 bases, and 5 bases stayed unmatched.

J is TRBJ2-1 and V is TRBV24-1; TRBD2 agrees at 11 bases. Germline assignment: CDR1 KGHDR and CDR2 SFDVKD. This CDR3 spans 15 amino acids. J lost 3 bases, V lost 7 bases, and 4 bases had no gene match. CDR3 in DNA: TGTGCCACCAGCGGGACTAGCGGAAACTACAATGAGCAGTTCTTC. Its translation is CATSGTSGNYNEQFF.

The sample holds many counts of this clonotype. The CDR3 sequence: CASSQGARQGEGGYTF. The CDR3 coding sequence is TGTGCCAGCAGCCAAGGAGCTCGACAGGGGGAAGGAGGCTACACCTTC. The V gene is TRBV3-1, the J gene TRBJ1-2; 9 bases are shared with TRBD1. This CDR3 region has 16 residues. Per the germline V gene, CDR1 is LGHDT and CDR2 is YNNKEL (reference sequence). The trim removed 1 base at V and 8 bases at J, leaving 11 bases unmatched.